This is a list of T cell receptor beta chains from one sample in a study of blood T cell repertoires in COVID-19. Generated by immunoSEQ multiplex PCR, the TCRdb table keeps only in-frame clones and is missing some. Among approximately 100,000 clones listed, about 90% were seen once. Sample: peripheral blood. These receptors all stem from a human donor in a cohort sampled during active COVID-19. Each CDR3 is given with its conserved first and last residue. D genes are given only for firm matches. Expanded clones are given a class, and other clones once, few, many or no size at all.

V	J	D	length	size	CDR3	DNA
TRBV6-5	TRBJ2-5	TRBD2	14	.	CASSYSSSGGAQYF	TGTGCCAGCAGTTACTCTTCCAGCGGGGGGGCCCAGTACTTC
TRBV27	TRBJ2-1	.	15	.	CASSLSAGTGDEQFF	TGTGCCAGCAGTTTATCGGCGGGAACGGGGGATGAGCAGTTCTTC
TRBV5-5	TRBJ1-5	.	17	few	CASSSQHAGLSNQPQHF	TGTGCCAGCAGCTCTCAACACGCAGGGCTGAGCAATCAGCCCCAGCATTTT
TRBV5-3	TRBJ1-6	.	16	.	CARSTDPGALNSPLHF	TGTGCCAGAAGTACTGACCCAGGGGCCCTGAATTCACCCCTCCACTTT
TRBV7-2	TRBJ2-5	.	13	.	CASSSALGETQYF	TGTGCCAGCAGCTCCGCCCTAGGAGAGACCCAGTACTTC
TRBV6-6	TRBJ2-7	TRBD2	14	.	CATSGTSVSYEQYF	TGTGCCACCTCCGGGACTAGCGTCTCCTACGAGCAGTACTTC
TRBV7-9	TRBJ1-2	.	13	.	CASSRTGGYGYTF	TGTGCCAGCAGCAGGACGGGGGGCTATGGCTACACCTTC
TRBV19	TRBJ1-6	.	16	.	CASSPPRVTYNSPLHF	TGTGCCAGTAGCCCGCCCCGGGTTACCTATAATTCACCCCTCCACTTT
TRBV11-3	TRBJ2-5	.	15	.	CASSPGGWTKETQYF	TGTGCCAGCAGCCCCGGCGGGTGGACCAAAGAGACCCAGTACTTC
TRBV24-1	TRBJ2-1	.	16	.	CATSAPRAGGYNEQFF	TGTGCCACCAGTGCCCCCCGGGCAGGGGGGTACAATGAGCAGTTCTTC
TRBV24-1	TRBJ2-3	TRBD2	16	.	CATSDWRGFATDTQYF	TGTGCCACCAGTGATTGGCGGGGGTTCGCCACAGATACGCAGTATTTT
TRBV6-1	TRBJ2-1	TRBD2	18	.	CASSEIPGLAGLYNEQFF	TGTGCCAGCAGTGAAATCCCCGGACTAGCGGGCTTGTACAATGAGCAGTTCTTC
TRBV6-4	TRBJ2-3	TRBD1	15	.	CASSETGVHTDTQYF	TGTGCCAGCAGTGAAACAGGGGTGCACACAGATACGCAGTATTTT
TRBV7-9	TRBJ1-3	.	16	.	CASSLRGGDSGNTIYF	TGTGCCAGCAGCTTACGGGGGGGTGACTCTGGAAACACCATATATTTT
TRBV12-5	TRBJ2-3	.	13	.	CASGFSEADTQYF	TGTGCTAGTGGTTTTTCGGAGGCAGATACGCAGTATTTT
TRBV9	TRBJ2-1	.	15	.	CASSAGQVTYNEQFF	TGTGCCAGCAGCGCAGGCCAAGTAACGTACAATGAGCAGTTCTTC
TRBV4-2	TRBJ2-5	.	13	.	CASSQTSGETQYF	TGTGCCAGCAGCCAAACGTCGGGAGAGACCCAGTACTTC
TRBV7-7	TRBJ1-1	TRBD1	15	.	CASSLVPEDREGAFF	TGTGCTAGCAGCCTAGTCCCAGAGGACAGGGAGGGAGCTTTCTTT
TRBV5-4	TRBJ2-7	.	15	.	CASSLGSGSSYEQYF	TGTGCCAGCAGCTTGGGTTCAGGATCTTCCTACGAGCAGTACTTC
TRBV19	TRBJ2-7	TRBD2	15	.	CASSMDTSGSYEQYF	TGTGCCAGTAGTATGGATACTAGCGGCTCCTACGAGCAGTACTTC
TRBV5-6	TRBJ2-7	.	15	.	CASSLGQPTSYEQYF	TGTGCCAGCAGCTTGGGACAGCCTACTTCCTACGAGCAGTACTTC
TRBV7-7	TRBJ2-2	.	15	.	CASSLGLANTGELFF	TGTGCCAGCAGCTTAGGACTGGCGAACACCGGGGAGCTGTTTTTT
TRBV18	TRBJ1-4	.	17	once	CASSPRRKMATNEKLFF	TGTGCCAGCTCACCCCGGAGGAAAATGGCAACTAATGAAAAACTGTTTTTT
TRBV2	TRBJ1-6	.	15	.	CAGRTVGSSNSPLHF	TGTGCCGGTAGGACAGTGGGGTCTTCTAATTCACCCCTCCACTTT
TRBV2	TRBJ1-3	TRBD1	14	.	CASSAMGQGNTIYF	TGTGCCAGCAGTGCCATGGGACAGGGAAACACCATATATTTT
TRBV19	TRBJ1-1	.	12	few	CASSGYQSEAFF	TGTGCCAGTAGTGGTTATCAGTCTGAAGCTTTCTTT
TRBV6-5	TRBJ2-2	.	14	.	CASSYSRNTGELFF	TGTGCCAGCAGTTACTCGAGGAACACCGGGGAGCTGTTTTTT
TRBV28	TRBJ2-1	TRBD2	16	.	CASARPGGSKWNEQFF	TGTGCCAGCGCCAGGCCGGGGGGTTCGAAGTGGAATGAGCAGTTCTTC
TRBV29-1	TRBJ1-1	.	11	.	CSVPGHREAFF	TGCAGCGTTCCAGGACACCGAGAAGCTTTCTTT
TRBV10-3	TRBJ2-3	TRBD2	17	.	CAITGTSGRSGADTQYF	TGTGCCATTACCGGGACTAGCGGGAGGAGTGGCGCAGATACGCAGTATTTT
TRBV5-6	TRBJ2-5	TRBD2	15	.	CASSLRAGVEETQYF	TGTGCCAGCAGCTTGCGGGCGGGGGTGGAAGAGACCCAGTACTTC
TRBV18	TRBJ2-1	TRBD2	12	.	CASSGGFNEQFF	TGTGCCAGCTCGGGGGGGTTCAATGAGCAGTTCTTC
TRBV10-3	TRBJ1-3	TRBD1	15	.	CAISPGQGKGNTIYF	TGTGCCATCAGCCCGGGACAGGGGAAAGGAAACACCATATATTTT
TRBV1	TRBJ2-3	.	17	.	CTSSHPRTSGGADTQYF	TGCACCAGCAGCCATCCCCGGACTAGCGGGGGGGCAGATACGCAGTATTTT
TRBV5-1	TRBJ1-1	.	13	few	CASSFPGQPGAFF	TGCGCCAGCAGCTTTCCGGGACAACCGGGGGCTTTCTTT
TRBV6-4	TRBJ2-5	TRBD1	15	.	CASSGSGQGEETQYF	TGTGCCAGCAGTGGTTCGGGACAGGGAGAAGAGACCCAGTACTTC
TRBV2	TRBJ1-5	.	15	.	CASSATPGGNQPQHF	TGTGCCAGCAGTGCAACCCCAGGGGGCAATCAGCCCCAGCATTTT
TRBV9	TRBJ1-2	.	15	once	CASSIPSGVLESYTF	TGTGCCAGCAGCATTCCTTCCGGGGTATTGGAGAGCTACACCTTC
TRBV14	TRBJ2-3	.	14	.	CASSQGTAWGTQYF	TGTGCCAGCAGCCAAGGGACAGCCTGGGGTACGCAGTATTTT
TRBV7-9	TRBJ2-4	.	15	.	CASSPSYLAKNIQYF	TGTGCCAGCAGTCCGAGCTACTTAGCCAAAAACATTCAGTACTTC
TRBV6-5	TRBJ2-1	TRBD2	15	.	CASSYSGLASNEQFF	TGTGCCAGCAGTTATTCAGGACTAGCGAGCAATGAGCAGTTCTTC
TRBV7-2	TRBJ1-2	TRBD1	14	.	CASSLYRRGPGYTF	TGTGCCAGCAGCTTATATCGCAGGGGGCCTGGCTACACCTTC
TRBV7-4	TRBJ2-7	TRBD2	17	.	CASSSPPGERGGYEQYF	TGTGCCAGCAGCTCTCCCCCCGGGGAGCGGGGGGGATACGAGCAGTACTTC
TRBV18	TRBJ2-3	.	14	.	CASSPSRVTDTQYF	TGTGCCAGCTCACCGTCTCGCGTGACAGATACGCAGTATTTT
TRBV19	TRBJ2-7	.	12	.	CASSPSSYEQYF	TGTGCCAGTAGTCCCTCGAGCTACGAGCAGTACTTC
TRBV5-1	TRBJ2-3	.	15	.	CASSLDSASTDTQYF	TGCGCCAGCAGCTTGGACTCCGCTAGCACAGATACGCAGTATTTT
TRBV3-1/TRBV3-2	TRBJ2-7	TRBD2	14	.	CASSRSGTSNEQYF	TGTGCCAGCAGCCGATCCGGGACTAGTAACGAGCAGTACTTC
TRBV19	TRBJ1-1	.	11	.	CASSGAGGAFF	TGTGCCAGTAGTGGCGCAGGAGGTGCTTTCTTT
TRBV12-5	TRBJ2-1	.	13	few	CASGLSSSHEQFF	TGTGCTAGTGGCTTGTCGAGTAGCCATGAGCAGTTCTTC
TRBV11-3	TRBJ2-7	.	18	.	CASSLEPGKVPASYEQYF	TGTGCCAGCAGCTTAGAACCGGGAAAAGTGCCGGCCTCCTACGAGCAGTACTTC
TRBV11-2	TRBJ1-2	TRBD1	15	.	CASSLRQGNSNGYTF	TGTGCCAGCAGCTTAAGACAGGGGAATAGCAATGGCTACACCTTC
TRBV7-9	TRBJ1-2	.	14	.	CASSLANRANGYTF	TGTGCCAGCAGCTTAGCGAACAGGGCAAATGGCTACACCTTC
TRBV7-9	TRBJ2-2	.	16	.	CASSFPGSSLVGELFF	TGTGCCAGCAGCTTTCCCGGGTCATCCTTGGTAGGGGAGCTGTTTTTT
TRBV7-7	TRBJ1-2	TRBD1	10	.	CARGTGGYTF	TGTGCTAGGGGGACAGGCGGCTACACCTTC